This T cell receptor (beta chain) was found in a study of radiotherapy plus CTLA-4 blockade in lung cancer. Overall study: Disease control was achieved by less than 40% of patients, and objective responses by 18%.

The study gave focal radiation plus ipilimumab CTLA-4 blockade to patients with chemo-refractory metastatic non-small-cell lung cancer. Regarding the study as a whole: How blood T cell clones changed early, along with interferon-beta, reportedly forecast response best.

Remarks on this clone: Its antigen is still unknown.

The data were produced by immunoSEQ multiplex PCR, yet TCRdb's version contains in-frame clones alone and is incomplete. The top ten hold 6.5% to 8.5% of the sample, which has tens of thousands of clones, about 72% seen once. This CDR3 spans 15 amino acids. Germline-derived CDR1 and CDR2 are MNHEY and SMNVEV (reference sequence). V was clipped by 1 base and J by 6 bases, with 15 bases between them. The receptor comes from a human donor with non-small cell lung cancer who had stable disease on radiotherapy plus ipilimumab. V is TRBV27 and J is TRBJ1-2; D uncertain. Source: peripheral blood, taken from a patient treated with radiotherapy plus ipilimumab. This CDR3 is CASSLYKLQGNGYTF. In DNA form, the CDR3 reads TGTGCCAGCAGTTTATATAAGCTCCAAGGGAATGGCTACACCTTC.